These T cell receptor beta chains were read from a single sample in a study of CD8+ T cells in alopecia areata. Measured with immunoSEQ multiplex PCR; TCRdb has only the in-frame clones, and not every one. The data contain 95,000 to 110,000 clones, about four fifths of them seen just once; the ten biggest clones take up roughly 23%. The material was CD8+ T cells sorted from blood, obtained at week 24, from a patient treated with tofacitinib. The receptors were gathered from a human donor with alopecia areata. CDR3s include the opening cysteine and the closing phenylalanine or tryptophan. D genes are given only for firm matches.

length: 11
D: -
V: TRBV25-1
J: TRBJ2-4
DNA: TGTGCCAGCAGTGAATTTGGGGTTCAGTACTTC
CDR3: CASSEFGVQYF

length: 17
D: TRBD1
V: TRBV7-8
J: TRBJ2-7
DNA: TGTGCCAGCAGCACCCCCCTAAGGACAGGGGGGGACTACGAGCAGTACTTC
CDR3: CASSTPLRTGGDYEQYF

length: 15
D: -
V: TRBV15
J: TRBJ2-7
DNA: TGTGCCACCAGCAGAGCCAGCCAACCGAACTACGAGCAGTACTTC
CDR3: CATSRASQPNYEQYF

length: 14
D: -
V: TRBV2
J: TRBJ2-4
DNA: TGTGCCAGCAGTGAGGGTGGAGCAACCGTCATTCAGTACTTC
CDR3: CASSEGGATVIQYF

length: 17
D: TRBD1
V: TRBV4-3
J: TRBJ1-5
DNA: TGCGCCAGCAGCCCTATGTGGCAGGGGGGGAAGGATCAGCCCCAGCATTTT
CDR3: CASSPMWQGGKDQPQHF

length: 13
D: -
V: TRBV27
J: TRBJ1-5
DNA: TGTGCCAGCAGTGCCAGGTTGGATCAGCCCCAGCATTTT
CDR3: CASSARLDQPQHF

length: 16
D: -
V: TRBV29-1
J: TRBJ2-1
DNA: TGCAGCGTTGAAGATTCGTGGGGGGCAAACTACAATGAGCAGTTCTTC
CDR3: CSVEDSWGANYNEQFF

length: 13
D: -
V: TRBV2
J: TRBJ2-3
DNA: TGTGCCAGCAGTGAAGGGGCCACGGATACGCAGTATTTT
CDR3: CASSEGATDTQYF

length: 15
D: -
V: TRBV2
J: TRBJ1-1
DNA: TGTGCCAGCAGTGAGCGGGCAGACCTGAACACTGAAGCTTTCTTT
CDR3: CASSERADLNTEAFF

length: 16
D: TRBD2
V: TRBV29-1
J: TRBJ2-1
DNA: TGCAGCGTTGAAGATGGGAATCGCGGGGGGGAGGGCGAGCAGTTCTTC
CDR3: CSVEDGNRGGEGEQFF

length: 11
D: -
V: TRBV19
J: TRBJ2-7
DNA: TGTGCCAGTTCGGGGCTCTACGAGCAGTACTTC
CDR3: CASSGLYEQYF

length: 15
D: TRBD2
V: TRBV4-1
J: TRBJ2-7
DNA: TGCGCCAGCAGCCAAGTTAGACTAGCGGGGAACGAGCAGTACTTC
CDR3: CASSQVRLAGNEQYF

length: 15
D: -
V: TRBV7-9
J: TRBJ2-3
DNA: TGTGCCAGCAGCTTCCAGGGGCTTAGCACAGATACGCAGTATTTT
CDR3: CASSFQGLSTDTQYF

length: 16
D: TRBD2
V: TRBV30
J: TRBJ2-5
DNA: TGTGCCTGGAGTACCACAGTCGTAGCGGGGGGGGAGACCCAGTACTTC
CDR3: CAWSTTVVAGGETQYF

length: 13
D: TRBD1
V: TRBV7-2
J: TRBJ1-1
DNA: TGTGCCAGCAGCTTTGGGACAGCCACTGAAGCTTTCTTT
CDR3: CASSFGTATEAFF

length: 15
D: TRBD1
V: TRBV6-5
J: TRBJ2-2
DNA: TGTGCCAGCAGCCAGGACAGGGGAGGGACCGGGGAGCTGTTTTTT
CDR3: CASSQDRGGTGELFF

length: 14
D: -
V: TRBV30
J: TRBJ2-2
DNA: TGTGCCTGGAGTGCCACACGTATCGACGGGGAGCTGTTTTTT
CDR3: CAWSATRIDGELFF

length: 13
D: TRBD1
V: TRBV29-1
J: TRBJ1-2
DNA: TGCAGCGTCTGGGACAGGGCGGGCTATGGCTACACCTTC
CDR3: CSVWDRAGYGYTF

length: 13
D: -
V: TRBV7-2
J: TRBJ2-5
DNA: TGTGCCAGCAGCTTATATAGGGTTGAGACCCAGTACTTC
CDR3: CASSLYRVETQYF

length: 12
D: TRBD1
V: TRBV6-5
J: TRBJ2-1
DNA: TGTGCCAGCAGTAGGACAGGGGATGAGCAGTTCTTC
CDR3: CASSRTGDEQFF

length: 14
D: -
V: TRBV7-2
J: TRBJ2-3
DNA: TGTGCCAGCAAACCTCGAGGGGGGAAAGATACGCAGTATTTT
CDR3: CASKPRGGKDTQYF

length: 14
D: -
V: TRBV4-3
J: TRBJ1-1
DNA: TGCGCCAGCAGCCGGTCGACAGAGAACACTGAAGCTTTCTTT
CDR3: CASSRSTENTEAFF

length: 16
D: TRBD2
V: TRBV5-1
J: TRBJ2-2
DNA: TGCGCCAGCAGCTTGGGGACTAGAGCGAACACCGGGGAGCTGTTTTTT
CDR3: CASSLGTRANTGELFF

length: 14
D: TRBD1
V: TRBV29-1
J: TRBJ2-7
DNA: TGCAGCGTTGAAGGGACAGGGGAGGGTTACGAGCAGTACTTC
CDR3: CSVEGTGEGYEQYF

length: 12
D: -
V: TRBV6-1
J: TRBJ1-1
DNA: TGTGCCAGCGGGGGGCAGAACACTGAAGCTTTCTTT
CDR3: CASGGQNTEAFF